The 16 T cell receptor beta chains below all came from one sample that was sequenced in a study of T cells in Graves' hyperthyroidism and ophthalmopathy. TCR beta CDR3 region amplification was performed from RNA transcripts. The HTBI primer set drove a first-round RT-PCR of the TCR CDR3. Each CDR3 protein gets one entry after TCRdb re-called the multiplex PCR reads with MiXCR. The data hold about 290,000 distinct CDR3 sequences, with about an eighth observed a single time. The sequencing input was blood. The receptor set was obtained from a woman in her thirties with Graves' hyperthyroidism that later progressed to Graves' ophthalmopathy.

The table lists this clonotype with a few counts. V and J are TRBV9 and TRBJ1-6; D possibly corresponds to TRBD1 (6 bases). CDR3 size: 14 residues. CDR1 SGDLS and CDR2 YYNGEE come from the germline V gene. Between the trimmed V and J ends, which lost 3 bases and 4 bases, there was a span of 8 bases. CDR3 DNA: TGTGCCAGCAGCGCCGGACAGTATAATTCACCCCTCCACTTT. Encoded protein: CASSAGQYNSPLHF. The full variable domain, rest sourced from reference TRBV9 and TRBJ1-6, is DSGVTQTPKHLITATGQRVTLRCSPRSGDLSVYWYQQSLDQGLQFLIQYYNGEERAKGNILERFSAQQFPDLHSELNLSSLELGDSALYFCASSAGQYNSPLHFGNGTRLTVT.

This clonotype was found a few times. The J gene is TRBJ2-5, the V gene TRBV4-2; 10 bases are shared with TRBD1. Germline V gives CDR1 LGHNA, CDR2 YNFKEQ. Losses at the gene ends were 1 base for V and 4 bases for J; bases not matched to a gene: 6. The CDR3 is 16 residues long. CDR3 in DNA: TGTGCCAGCAGCCAAGCCTCCGGACAGGGGGGAGAGACCCAGTACTTC. Translation gives CASSQASGQGGETQYF.

The V and J genes are TRBV9 and TRBJ2-7, with TRBD1 as a possible D gene (6 bases). V dropped 3 bases and J dropped 2 bases, with 18 bases sitting between them. The CDR3 spans 16 residues. The germline V gene encodes CDR1 SGDLS and CDR2 YYNGEE. The CDR3 DNA reads TGTGCCAGCAGCGCGCGTCCCGGGACACCTCCCTACGAGCAGTACTTC. This codes for CASSARPGTPPYEQYF.

This clonotype was found many times. The chain recombines TRBV28 with TRBJ2-5; 7 bases line up with TRBD2. V shed 8 bases, J shed 2 bases, and the junction held 8 bases outside the gene matches. The CDR3 is 14 residues long. Germline CDR1 and CDR2: MDHEN and SYDVKM. The CDR3 region is CASRPGEGQETQYF. The CDR3 DNA sequence: TGTGCCAGCCGGCCGGGGGAGGGACAAGAGACCCAGTACTTC. Combining the CDR3 with reference TRBV28 and TRBJ2-5 gives the whole variable domain DVKVTQSSRYLVKRTGEKVFLECVQDMDHENMFWYRQDPGLGLRLIYFSYDVKMKEKGDIPEGYSVSREKKERFSLILESASTNQTSMYLCASRPGEGQETQYFGPGTRLLVL.

Many counts were recorded for this clonotype. The chain links TRBV4-1 to TRBJ2-7, with D possibly being TRBD2 (6 bases). Trimming pared 3 bases from V and 2 bases from J, leaving 11 bases between. The CDR3 length is 14 residues. Germline V CDR1 and CDR2: MGHRA, YSYEKL. The CDR3 loop reads CASSHGSDTYEQYF. The CDR3 bases are TGCGCCAGCAGCCACGGGAGTGACACCTACGAGCAGTACTTC.

This clonotype appeared many times. The chain uses TRBV24-1 and TRBJ1-5; perhaps TRBD1 as D (6 bases). Germline CDR1 and CDR2: KGHDR and SFDVKD. The CDR3 covers 14 residues. V gave up 4 bases and J gave up 6 bases, with 12 bases separating them. CDR3 DNA: TGTGCCACCAGTGACCAACAGGGTGGTCAGCCCCAGCATTTT. Translation: CATSDQQGGQPQHF.

The chain uses TRBV28 and TRBJ2-7; D remains unclear. The CDR3 sequence is 14 residues long. The ends were cut back, 5 bases at V and 5 bases at J, with 16 bases in the middle. CDR1 and CDR2 (germline): MDHEN, SYDVKM. The CDR3 DNA is TGTGCCAGCAGTACAACCCCCAGCGTCCACGAGCAGTACTTC. It encodes CASSTTPSVHEQYF.

This clonotype was observed at least ten times. V gene TRBV4-2 combines with J gene TRBJ2-1; 12 positions match TRBD2. The germline gives CDR1 LGHNA, CDR2 YNFKEQ. V shed 2 bases and J 4 bases; nucleotides not matched to a gene: 3. The CDR3 spans 16 residues. The CDR3 coding sequence is TGTGCCAGCAGCCAACCCCTAGCGGGAGGGTACAATGAGCAGTTCTTC. The encoded protein is CASSQPLAGGYNEQFF.

This clonotype was seen only a few times. This chain uses TRBV10-2 with TRBJ2-2; 7 bases match TRBD2. The V segment lost 5 bases and the J segment 5 bases; nucleotides outside the gene matches: 11. Germline CDR1 reads WSHSY; CDR2 reads SAAADI. The CDR3 has 16 residues. The CDR3: CASSSSAGVQTGELFF. Here the CDR3 DNA reads TGCGCCAGCAGTAGCTCGGCGGGAGTACAGACCGGGGAGCTGTTTTTT.

The table lists this clonotype with many counts. This chain links TRBV30 with TRBJ2-7, with 9 bases lining up with TRBD1. CDR3 length: 13 amino acids. V shed 5 bases and J 9 bases; nucleotides not matched to a gene: 11. Germline V gene data show CDR1 as GTSNPN and CDR2 as SVGIG (reference sequence). CDR3 nucleotides: TGTGCCTGGGGATCGGGACAGGGAACGTTGCAGTACTTC. Protein sequence: CAWGSGQGTLQYF. The full variable domain, completed using reference TRBV30 and TRBJ2-7, is SQTIHQWPATLVQPVGSPLSLECTVEGTSNPNLYWYRQAAGRGLQLLFYSVGIGQISSEVPQNLSASRPQDRQFILSSKKLLLSDSGFYLCAWGSGQGTLQYFGPGTRLTVT.

Ten or more counts support this clonotype. The chain carries TRBV28 and TRBJ2-7; TRBD2 matches 11 bases. Per germline, CDR1 MDHEN and CDR2 SYDVKM. CDR3 length: 15 amino acids. V shed 5 bases and J 1 base; nucleotides not matched to a gene: 4. The DNA for the CDR3 is TGTGCCAGCAGTCCCCGACTAGCGGGATCCTACGAGCAGTACTTC. Its translation: CASSPRLAGSYEQYF.

This clonotype occurred many times. J is TRBJ2-1 and V is TRBV4-1; D is ambiguous. V lost 6 bases and J lost 1, with 7 bases in between. The CDR3 consists of 13 residues. Germline V gene sequence: CDR1 MGHRA, CDR2 YSYEKL. CDR3 nucleotides: TGCGCCAGCAGAGACCTTTCCTACAATGAGCAGTTCTTC. Translating gives CASRDLSYNEQFF.

To note about this clonotype: It may be a read error: a sequence one base away is much more abundant. DNA of the CDR3: TGTGCCAGCAGGGGACAGAGGGGCAATCAGCCCCAGCATTTT. Translating it yields CASRGQRGNQPQHF. The gene calls are TRBV2 and TRBJ1-5, with 7 bases fitting TRBD1. Germline-derived CDR1 and CDR2 are SNHLY and FYNNEI. There are 14 residues in the CDR3. The V gene end was trimmed by 6 bases and the J gene end by 2 bases; junction bases not matched to a gene: 4.

This chain links TRBV3-1 with TRBJ2-7; weak D call: TRBD1 (5 bases). Looked up from germline, CDR1 is LGHDT and CDR2 is YNNKEL (reference sequence). V lost 5 bases to trimming and J lost 2 bases, with 19 bases between them. This CDR3 comprises 16 residues. The CDR3 bases are TGTGCCAGCAGCTCATCCGTGGGGCAGCCAACCTACGAGCAGTACTTC. Translation gives CASSSSVGQPTYEQYF.

The chain joins TRBV24-1 to TRBJ2-1, with 10 positions matching TRBD2. The CDR3 runs to 14 residues. The germline V gene encodes CDR1 KGHDR and CDR2 SFDVKD. V shed 6 bases and J 9 bases; nucleotides not matched to a gene: 7. The CDR3 region has the DNA TGTGCCACCAGTCGAGCGGGAGGGCCAAGTGAGCAGTTCTTC. Encoded protein: CATSRAGGPSEQFF.

In its sample, this clonotype was seen many times. The J gene is TRBJ1-1, the V gene TRBV27; D is unclear. The CDR3 totals 16 residues. V shed 0 bases and J shed 11 bases, with 22 bases lying between them. Germline lookup yields CDR1 MNHEY and CDR2 SMNVEV (reference sequence). This chain's CDR3 is CASSLSRPREDSGAFF. The CDR3 nucleotides are TGTGCCAGCAGTTTATCCCGTCCCCGGGAGGATAGTGGGGCTTTCTTT.